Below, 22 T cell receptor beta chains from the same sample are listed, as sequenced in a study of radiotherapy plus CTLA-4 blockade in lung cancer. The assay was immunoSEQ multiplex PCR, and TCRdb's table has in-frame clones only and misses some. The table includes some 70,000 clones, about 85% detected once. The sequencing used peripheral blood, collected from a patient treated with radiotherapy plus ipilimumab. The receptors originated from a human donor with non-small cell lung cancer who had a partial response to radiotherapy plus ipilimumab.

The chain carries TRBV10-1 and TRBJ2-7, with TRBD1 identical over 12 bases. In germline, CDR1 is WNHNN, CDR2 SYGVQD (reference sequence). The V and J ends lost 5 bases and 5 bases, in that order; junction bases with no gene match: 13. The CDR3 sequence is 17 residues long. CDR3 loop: CASSRGTGGDVQDEQYF. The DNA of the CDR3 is TGCGCCAGCAGTAGAGGGACAGGGGGCGACGTTCAGGACGAGCAGTACTTC.

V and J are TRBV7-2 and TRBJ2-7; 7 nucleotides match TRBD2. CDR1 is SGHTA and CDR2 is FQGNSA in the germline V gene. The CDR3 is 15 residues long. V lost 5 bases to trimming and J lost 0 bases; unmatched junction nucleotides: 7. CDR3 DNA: TGTGCCAGCAGCGAGAGCGGGACCCGCTCCTACGAGCAGTACTTC. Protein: CASSESGTRSYEQYF.

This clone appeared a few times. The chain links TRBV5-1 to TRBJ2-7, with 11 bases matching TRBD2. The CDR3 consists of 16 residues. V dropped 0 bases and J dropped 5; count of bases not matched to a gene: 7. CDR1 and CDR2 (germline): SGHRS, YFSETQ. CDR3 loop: CASSLASSGRIHEQYF. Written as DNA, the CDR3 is TGCGCCAGCAGCTTGGCCTCTAGCGGGAGGATCCACGAGCAGTACTTC.

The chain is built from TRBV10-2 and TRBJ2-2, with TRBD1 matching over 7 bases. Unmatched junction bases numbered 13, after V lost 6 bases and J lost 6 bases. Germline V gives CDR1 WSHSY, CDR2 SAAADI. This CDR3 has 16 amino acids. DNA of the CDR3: TGCGCCAGCAGCGCTAGGGACAGCCAAGGGCCCGGGGAGCTGTTTTTT. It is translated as CASSARDSQGPGELFF.

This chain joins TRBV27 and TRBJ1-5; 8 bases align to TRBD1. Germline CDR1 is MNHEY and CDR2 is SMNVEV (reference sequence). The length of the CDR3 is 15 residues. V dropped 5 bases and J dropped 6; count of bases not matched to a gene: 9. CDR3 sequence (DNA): TGTGCCAGCAGTGGACAGGGAGAATGGGGTCAGCCCCAGCATTTT. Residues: CASSGQGEWGQPQHF.

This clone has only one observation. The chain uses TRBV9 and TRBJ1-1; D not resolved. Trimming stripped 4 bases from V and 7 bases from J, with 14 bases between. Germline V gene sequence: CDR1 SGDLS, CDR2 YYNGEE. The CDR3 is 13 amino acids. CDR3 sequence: CASSRGPAVEAFF. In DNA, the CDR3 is TGTGCCAGCAGCCGAGGGCCCGCAGTTGAAGCTTTCTTT.

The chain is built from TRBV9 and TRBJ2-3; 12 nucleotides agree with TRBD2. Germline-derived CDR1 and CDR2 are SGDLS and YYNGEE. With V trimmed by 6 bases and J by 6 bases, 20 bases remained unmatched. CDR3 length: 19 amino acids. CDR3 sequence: CASIEDGTDSSGRGDTQYF. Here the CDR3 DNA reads TGTGCCAGCATTGAGGACGGAACGGACTCTAGCGGGAGGGGGGATACGCAGTATTTT.

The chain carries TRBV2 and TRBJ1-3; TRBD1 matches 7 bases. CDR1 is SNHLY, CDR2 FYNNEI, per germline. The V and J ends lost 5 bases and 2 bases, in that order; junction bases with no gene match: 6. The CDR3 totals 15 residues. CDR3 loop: CASSSGQTTGNTIYF. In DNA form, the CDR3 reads TGTGCCAGCAGTTCGGGACAGACGACTGGAAACACCATATATTTT.

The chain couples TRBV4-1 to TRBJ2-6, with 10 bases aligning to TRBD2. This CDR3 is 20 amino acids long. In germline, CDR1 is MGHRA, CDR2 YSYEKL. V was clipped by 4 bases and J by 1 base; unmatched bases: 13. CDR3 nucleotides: TGCGCCAGCAGCCTCCTGGAGGCTAGCGGGAGTAATTCTGGGGCCAACGTCCTGACTTTC. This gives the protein CASSLLEASGSNSGANVLTF.

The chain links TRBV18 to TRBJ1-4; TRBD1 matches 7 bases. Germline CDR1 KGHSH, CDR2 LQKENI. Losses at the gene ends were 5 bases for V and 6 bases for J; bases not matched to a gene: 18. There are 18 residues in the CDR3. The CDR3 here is CASSSSQPGTADDEKLFF. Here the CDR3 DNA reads TGTGCCAGCTCATCCAGCCAACCCGGGACAGCTGATGATGAAAAACTGTTTTTT.

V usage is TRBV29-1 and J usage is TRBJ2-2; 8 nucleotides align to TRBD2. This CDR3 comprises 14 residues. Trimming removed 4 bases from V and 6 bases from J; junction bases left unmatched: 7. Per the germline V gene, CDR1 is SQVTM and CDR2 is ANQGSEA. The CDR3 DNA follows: TGCAGCGTTGCGGCGACTAGCGAAGCCGGGGAGCTGTTTTTT. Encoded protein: CSVAATSEAGELFF.

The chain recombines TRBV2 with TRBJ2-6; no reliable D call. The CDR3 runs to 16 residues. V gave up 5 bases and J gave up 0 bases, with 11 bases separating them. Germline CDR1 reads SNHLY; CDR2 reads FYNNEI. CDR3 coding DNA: TGTGCCAGCAGTTCTACCGTAAACTCTGGGGCCAACGTCCTGACTTTC. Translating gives CASSSTVNSGANVLTF.

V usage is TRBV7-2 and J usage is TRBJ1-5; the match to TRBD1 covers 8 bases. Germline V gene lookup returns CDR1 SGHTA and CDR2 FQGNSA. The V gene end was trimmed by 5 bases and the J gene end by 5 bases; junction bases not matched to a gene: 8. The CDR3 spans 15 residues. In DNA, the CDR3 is TGTGCCAGCAGCCGCGACAGGGGAAGCCATCAGCCCCAGCATTTT. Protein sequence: CASSRDRGSHQPQHF.

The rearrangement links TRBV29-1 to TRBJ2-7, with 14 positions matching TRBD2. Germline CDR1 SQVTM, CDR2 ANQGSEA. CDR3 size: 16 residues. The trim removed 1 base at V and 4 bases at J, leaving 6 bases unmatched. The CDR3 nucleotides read TGCAGCGTTGAAGGCGGGACTAGCGGGAGTATGTACGAGCAGTACTTC. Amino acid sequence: CSVEGGTSGSMYEQYF.

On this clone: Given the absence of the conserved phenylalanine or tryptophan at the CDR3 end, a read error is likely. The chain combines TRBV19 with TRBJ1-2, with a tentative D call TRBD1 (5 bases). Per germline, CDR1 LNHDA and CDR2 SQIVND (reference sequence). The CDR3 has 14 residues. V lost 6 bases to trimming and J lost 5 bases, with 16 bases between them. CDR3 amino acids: CASRRAGFVYGYTS. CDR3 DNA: TGTGCCAGTAGACGAGCAGGGTTCGTATATGGCTACACCTCC.

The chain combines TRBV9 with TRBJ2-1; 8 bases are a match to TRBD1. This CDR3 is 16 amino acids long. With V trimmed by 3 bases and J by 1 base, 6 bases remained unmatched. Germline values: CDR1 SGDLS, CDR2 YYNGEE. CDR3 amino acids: CASSDLGQGSYNEQFF. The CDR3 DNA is TGTGCCAGCAGCGACCTCGGACAGGGATCCTACAATGAGCAGTTCTTC.

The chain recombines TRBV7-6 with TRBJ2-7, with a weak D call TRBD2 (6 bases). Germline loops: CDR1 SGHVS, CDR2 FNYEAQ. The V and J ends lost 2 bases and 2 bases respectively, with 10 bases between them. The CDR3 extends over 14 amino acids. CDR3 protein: CASSLLGGTYEQYF. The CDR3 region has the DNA TGTGCCAGCAGCTTATTAGGCGGGACCTACGAGCAGTACTTC.

The CDR3 sequence: CASSRGQGWPVDTQYF. Here the CDR3 DNA reads TGTGCCAGCAGCCGCGGACAGGGGTGGCCTGTTGATACGCAGTATTTT. The chain uses TRBV7-2 and TRBJ2-3; 9 bases fit TRBD1. The ends lost 5 bases at V and 6 bases at J; junction bases unmatched: 12. CDR1 is SGHTA and CDR2 is FQGNSA in the germline V gene. This CDR3 contains 16 residues.

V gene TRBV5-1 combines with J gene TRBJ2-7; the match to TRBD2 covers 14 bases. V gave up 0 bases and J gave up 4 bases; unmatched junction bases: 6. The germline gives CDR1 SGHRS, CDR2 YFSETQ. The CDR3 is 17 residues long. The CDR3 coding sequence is TGCGCCAGCAGCTTGGGACTAGCGGGAGGGAAGGGTTACGAGCAGTACTTC. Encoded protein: CASSLGLAGGKGYEQYF.

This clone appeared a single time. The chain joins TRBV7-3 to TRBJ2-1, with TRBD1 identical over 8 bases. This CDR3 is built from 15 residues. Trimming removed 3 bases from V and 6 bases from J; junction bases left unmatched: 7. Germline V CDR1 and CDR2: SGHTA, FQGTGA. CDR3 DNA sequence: TGTGCCAGCAGCTTCACCCGGACAGGGTCCAATGAGCAGTTCTTC. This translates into CASSFTRTGSNEQFF.

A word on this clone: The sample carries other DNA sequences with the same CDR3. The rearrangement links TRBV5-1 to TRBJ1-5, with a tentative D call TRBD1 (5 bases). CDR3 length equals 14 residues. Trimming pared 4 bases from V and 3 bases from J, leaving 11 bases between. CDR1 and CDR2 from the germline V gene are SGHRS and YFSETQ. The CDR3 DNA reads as TGCGCCAGCAGCCCCACAGGTACCAATCAGCCCCAGCATTTT. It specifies CASSPTGTNQPQHF.

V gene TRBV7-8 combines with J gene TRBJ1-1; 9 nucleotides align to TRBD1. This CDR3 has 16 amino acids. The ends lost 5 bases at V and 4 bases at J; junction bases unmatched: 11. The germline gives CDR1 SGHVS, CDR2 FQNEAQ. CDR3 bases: TGTGCCAGCAGCACTAGGGGACAGGGTGGGAGCACTGAAGCTTTCTTT. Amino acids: CASSTRGQGGSTEAFF.